These T cell receptor beta chains were read from a single sample in a study of response to subunit inactivated influenza vaccine. TCRdb reprocessed the RT-PCR reads via MiXCR and lists one record per CDR3 protein. The table lists hundreds of thousands of distinct CDR3 sequences, approximately 14% of them singletons. The sequences come from PBMCs from blood, collected around 15 days before vaccination. The receptor source for this set is a man aged 45-60 years who received an inactivated influenza vaccine. CDR3s include the opening cysteine and the closing phenylalanine or tryptophan. A D gene is named only where the DNA matches it firmly. Part of the rows lack a size; the others show once, few, many or a class for expanded clones.

d_gene,abundance,v_gene,j_gene,CDR3aa,CDR3nt
-,few,TRBV28,TRBJ2-7,CASSSPKGSRYEQYF,TGTGCCAGCAGTTCCCCGAAGGGCAGCCGCTACGAGCAGTACTTC
-,-,TRBV4-2,TRBJ2-5,CASSQDTEAVETQYF,TGTGCCAGCAGCCAAGATACGGAGGCGGTGGAGACCCAGTACTTC
-,many,TRBV5-5,TRBJ1-1,CASTSAPENTEAFF,TGTGCCAGCACCTCGGCCCCAGAGAACACTGAAGCTTTCTTT
TRBD2,-,TRBV19,TRBJ2-1,CASSSSGRKDNEQFF,TGTGCCAGTAGTTCTAGCGGGAGGAAGGACAATGAGCAGTTCTTC
-,few,TRBV6-6,TRBJ1-6,CASSSFYNSPLHF,TGTGCCAGCAGTTCTTTTTATAATTCACCCCTCCACTTT
-,-,TRBV6-6,TRBJ2-1,CASSSRGSEFF,TGTGCCAGCAGTTCCCGGGGATCGGAGTTCTTC
TRBD1,many,TRBV6-1,TRBJ1-5,CASNKFSGQGNQPQHF,TGTGCCAGCAATAAGTTTTCCGGACAGGGGAATCAGCCCCAGCATTTT
-,few,TRBV6-5,TRBJ1-5,CASSYQPSPVAGQPQHF,TGTGCCAGCAGTTACCAACCGAGCCCCGTTGCAGGGCAGCCCCAGCATTTT
TRBD1,-,TRBV20-1,TRBJ2-5,CSARDATGGEETQYF,TGCAGTGCTAGAGATGCCACAGGGGGCGAAGAGACCCAGTACTTC
-,-,TRBV20-1,TRBJ1-5,CSASPATLSNQPQHF,TGCAGTGCTAGCCCGGCGACCCTTAGCAATCAGCCCCAGCATTTT
-,few,TRBV2,TRBJ2-2,CASSIRSRTGELFF,TGTGCCAGCAGTATTCGATCTAGGACCGGGGAGCTGTTTTTT
-,-,TRBV7-2,TRBJ2-1,CASSLELGGDNEQFF,TGTGCCAGCAGCTTAGAGCTTGGGGGAGACAATGAGCAGTTCTTC
-,few,TRBV7-2,TRBJ2-2,CASRLSRSNTGELFF,TGTGCCAGCAGATTGAGCAGGTCAAACACCGGGGAGCTGTTTTTT
-,few,TRBV28,TRBJ2-1,CASRRVYEQFF,TGTGCCAGCAGAAGGGTTTATGAGCAGTTCTTC
-,few,TRBV5-1,TRBJ2-1,CASSLVSSSYNEQFF,TGCGCCAGCAGCTTGGTTTCGAGCTCCTACAATGAGCAGTTCTTC
TRBD1,few,TRBV28,TRBJ1-5,CASSLIQGGQPQHF,TGTGCCAGCAGTCTAATACAGGGGGGTCAGCCCCAGCATTTT
-,-,TRBV11-2,TRBJ2-7,CASSLGPRNEQYF,TGTGCCAGCAGCCTGGGACCGCGGAACGAGCAGTACTTC
TRBD2,few,TRBV20-1,TRBJ2-3,CSARDGTSVSTDTQYF,TGCAGTGCTAGAGATGGGACTAGCGTATCAACAGATACGCAGTATTTT
-,-,TRBV18,TRBJ2-7,CASSPVQGRYEQYF,TGTGCCAGCTCACCGGTGCAGGGACGGTACGAGCAGTACTTC
TRBD1,few,TRBV29-1,TRBJ2-7,CSVILSTGFYEQYF,TGCAGCGTTATACTCTCGACAGGGTTCTACGAGCAGTACTTC
-,-,TRBV18,TRBJ2-5,CASPQETQYF,TGTGCCAGTCCTCAAGAGACCCAGTACTTC
-,-,TRBV21-1,TRBJ2-7,CASSRKGGWFGAKEQYF,TGTGCCAGCAGCAGAAAAGGTGGCTGGTTCGGGGCTAAGGAGCAGTACTTC
-,few,TRBV19,TRBJ1-1,CASRDPRTTEAFF,TGTGCCAGCCGGGACCCCAGGACCACTGAAGCTTTCTTT
-,-,TRBV7-2,TRBJ2-1,CASSSSSATYNEQFF,TGTGCCAGCAGCTCGTCTAGCGCAACATACAATGAGCAGTTCTTC
-,few,TRBV5-1,TRBJ2-5,CASRVNQETQYF,TGCGCCAGCAGGGTGAACCAAGAGACCCAGTACTTC
-,many,TRBV24-1,TRBJ1-5,CATSGRELQPQHF,TGTGCCACCAGTGGCAGGGAGCTTCAGCCCCAGCATTTT
TRBD1,few,TRBV4-3,TRBJ2-3,CASSQDLQGADTQYF,TGCGCCAGCAGCCAAGATCTGCAGGGGGCAGATACGCAGTATTTT
TRBD2,few,TRBV12-3/TRBV12-4,TRBJ2-7,CASSSVAGGGSYEQYF,TGTGCCAGCAGTAGCGTAGCGGGGGGCGGCTCCTACGAGCAGTACTTC
-,-,TRBV23-1,TRBJ1-2,CASRGYGRDGYTF,TGCGCCAGCCGGGGGTACGGGAGGGATGGCTACACCTTC
-,few,TRBV12-3/TRBV12-4,TRBJ1-6,CASSNRREGNSPLHF,TGTGCCAGCAGTAACCGCAGGGAGGGAAATTCACCCCTCCACTTT
TRBD2,-,TRBV12-3/TRBV12-4,TRBJ2-3,CASSLAGVGPPQYF,TGTGCCAGCAGTCTAGCGGGGGTCGGCCCACCGCAGTATTTT
TRBD2,few,TRBV15,TRBJ2-1,CATSRSPTSGIHEQFF,TGTGCCACCAGCAGATCACCGACTAGCGGTATTCATGAGCAGTTCTTC
-,-,TRBV15,TRBJ2-3,CATSRGDRSTDTQYF,TGTGCCACCAGCAGAGGGGACCGTAGCACAGATACGCAGTATTTT
TRBD2,-,TRBV20-1,TRBJ2-3,CSARLGLAGDTQYF,TGCAGTGCTAGACTTGGACTAGCGGGAGATACGCAGTATTTT
-,-,TRBV12-3/TRBV12-4,TRBJ2-7,CASSSERNPYEQYF,TGTGCCAGCAGTTCCGAGCGCAATCCCTACGAGCAGTACTTC
-,-,TRBV4-3,TRBJ2-5,CASSQSQAQETQYF,TGCGCCAGCAGCCAAAGCCAGGCTCAAGAGACCCAGTACTTC
TRBD1,many,TRBV18,TRBJ1-1,CASSPTGQGGMNTEAFF,TGTGCCAGCTCACCAACTGGACAGGGAGGGATGAACACTGAAGCTTTCTTT
TRBD2,few,TRBV5-1,TRBJ2-3,CASSPGLAGGEGSTDTQYF,TGCGCCAGCAGCCCGGGACTAGCGGGAGGCGAGGGGAGCACAGATACGCAGTATTTT
TRBD2,many,TRBV4-2,TRBJ2-7,CASSQELARANEQYF,TGTGCCAGCAGCCAAGAACTAGCGAGAGCTAACGAGCAGTACTTC
-,-,TRBV5-1,TRBJ2-1,CASSRNQDSALDNEQFF,TGCGCCAGCAGCCGGAACCAGGACTCAGCTTTGGACAATGAGCAGTTCTTC
TRBD2,many,TRBV20-1,TRBJ2-5,CSAREFGGGQETQYF,TGCAGTGCTAGAGAGTTCGGCGGGGGCCAAGAGACCCAGTACTTC
TRBD1,few,TRBV9,TRBJ1-2,CASSGGGTGKTLLSGYTF,TGTGCCAGCAGCGGGGGGGGGACAGGGAAGACCCTCCTATCTGGCTACACCTTC
TRBD1,-,TRBV4-1,TRBJ1-4,CASSPGTGGRRREKLFF,TGCGCCAGCAGCCCTGGGACAGGGGGCAGACGACGAGAAAAACTGTTTTTT
TRBD2,few,TRBV11-2,TRBJ2-4,CASSVTGTRGDIQYF,TGTGCCAGCAGCGTTACCGGGACTAGGGGGGACATTCAGTACTTC
TRBD2,-,TRBV5-8,TRBJ2-1,CASSPYTASGRMNEQFF,TGTGCCAGCAGCCCTTACACCGCTAGCGGGAGAATGAATGAGCAGTTCTTC